The sequence of this TCR beta chain was determined in a study of blood T cells in healthy people across ages. Points from the study as a whole: One million T cells yielded diversity estimates that were considered underestimates. Long-lived donors carried more naive CD4+ cells and greater diversity than aged donors.

V lost 2 bases, J lost 7 bases, and 7 bases lay in between. From germline, CDR1 is MDHEN and CDR2 SYDVKM. The CDR3 has 12 residues. This clonotype has a handful of counts. Its antigen is still unknown. For the second PCR, which ran for 7 to 11 cycles, a sample-barcoded 5' primer and a J-beta primer mix were used. Via MiXCR, TCRdb re-called the 5' RACE reads, giving one row per CDR3 protein. The repertoire holds 650,000 to 950,000 distinct CDR3 sequences, roughly 44% seen once, with 15% to 25% in the top ten. The sample was blood. The V and J genes are TRBV28 and TRBJ2-3, with unresolved D. This sequence was found in a man between 60 and 75 years old in good health. The CDR3 reads CASSLVRNTQYF. The CDR3 bases are TGTGCCAGCAGTTTAGTACGGAATACGCAGTATTTT.